Listed here is a single TCR beta chain. The specificity of this receptor is unknown. No per-base quality is available; no much larger clone lies one base away. The collaborating institutions used their own protocols to collect whole blood in K2EDTA tubes. For TCRbeta analysis, collaborators shipped samples in one of three forms: frozen whole blood, isolated PBMCs, or DNA extracted from either of those sample types. The entry originates in a study of blood T cell repertoires in COVID-19 (dated by TCRdb to 2019 to 2021). At the level of the whole study: Collaborator samples came from the United States, Italy and Spain and covered acute and convalescent phases of COVID-19. The prospective study material was composed of cDNA or gDNA derived from T cells, B-cell-depleted T cells, or PBMCs. Deeply sampled blood TCRbeta repertoires from subjects exposed to, actively infected with, or recovered from COVID-19 were included in the dataset. The repertoires were made available in a free public database intended to serve as a resource for research on the immune response to SARS-CoV-2. Samples were obtained from the ongoing ImmuneRACE study (first 160 participants) and from 1,200 or so subjects provided by 6 global collaborators. A de-identified subject ID, COVID-19 status, age in years and sex were almost always included in the sample metadata. Where available, HLA class I and class II types were taken from metadata supplied by the sample provider and were not determined by assay-based typing. Here is what the overall study found, with its caveats: The amount of clinical and demographic metadata varied by source and participant and was provided uncurated.

Trimming accounts for 11 bases at V and 4 bases at J, while the number of junction bases matched to no gene is 9. Looking up the germline V gene (reference sequence) yields CDR1 WNHNN and CDR2 SYGVQD. Measured from the cysteine to the phenylalanine, the CDR3 is 13 residues long. Only CDR3 DNA is held: 39 bases, read in frame from base 1. The immunoSEQ Assay, a bias-controlled multiplex PCR, was used to amplify TCRbeta CDR3 regions from genomic DNA. From the authors' description of their analysis: Within the assay, amplification of reference gene primers was used to estimate how many nucleated cells each sample contained. To quantify the absolute abundance of each unique TCRbeta CDR3 rearrangement, sequence reads were collapsed and filtered. For each sample, productive Simpson clonality was calculated as the square root of Simpson's diversity index across productive rearrangements. Drawn from immuneACCESS, this table holds only the in-frame rearrangements with V and J called that TCRdb kept. Clones are partly lost; checked studies trace under half to an unresolved V gene and leave the rest unexplained. Clonal size and the V and J genes are those of that table, whereas D and trimming came from the DNA. The sample contains about 200,000 clones, nearly 90% of them found a single time. The ten biggest clones cover around a fifth of the sample.

Rearrangement joined TRBV10-1 to TRBJ1-1; 8 junctional bases match TRBD1. The sequencing input was peripheral blood. This TCR was recovered from a man in his fifties or sixties with active or convalescent COVID-19. The DNA is TGCGCCGGACAGGGAGTAGGAAGCACTGAAGCTTTCTTT. The encoded protein is CAGQGVGSTEAFF.